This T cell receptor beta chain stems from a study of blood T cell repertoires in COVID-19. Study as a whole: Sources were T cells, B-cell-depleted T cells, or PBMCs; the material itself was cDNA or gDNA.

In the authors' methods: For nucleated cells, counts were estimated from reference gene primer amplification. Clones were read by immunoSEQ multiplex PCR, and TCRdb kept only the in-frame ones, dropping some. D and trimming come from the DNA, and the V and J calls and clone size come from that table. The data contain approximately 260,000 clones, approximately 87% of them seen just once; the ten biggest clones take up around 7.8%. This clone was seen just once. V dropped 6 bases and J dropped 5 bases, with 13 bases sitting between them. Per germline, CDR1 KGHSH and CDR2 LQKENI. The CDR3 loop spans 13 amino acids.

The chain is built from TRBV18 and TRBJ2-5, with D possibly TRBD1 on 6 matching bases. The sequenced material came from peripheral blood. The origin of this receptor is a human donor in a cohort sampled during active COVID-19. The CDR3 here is CASSQGQSETQYF. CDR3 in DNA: TGTGCCAGCTCTCAAGGACAGAGCGAGACCCAGTACTTC.